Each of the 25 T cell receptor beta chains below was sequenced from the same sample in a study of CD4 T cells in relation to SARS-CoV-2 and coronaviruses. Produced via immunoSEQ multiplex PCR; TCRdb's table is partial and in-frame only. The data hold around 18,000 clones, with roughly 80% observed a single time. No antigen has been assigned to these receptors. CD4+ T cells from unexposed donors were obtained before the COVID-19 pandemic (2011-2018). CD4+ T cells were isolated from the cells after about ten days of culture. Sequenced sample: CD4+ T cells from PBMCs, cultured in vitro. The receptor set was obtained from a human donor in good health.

The CDR3 DNA follows: TGTGCCTGGAGCCCCGGAGGGCCCGGCACTGAAGCTTTCTTT. It specifies CAWSPGGPGTEAFF. The chain carries TRBV30 and TRBJ1-1; no clear D gene. V lost 3 bases and J 4 bases, leaving 15 bases between the germline ends. The CDR3 covers 14 residues. Germline CDR1 is GTSNPN and CDR2 is SVGIG (reference sequence).

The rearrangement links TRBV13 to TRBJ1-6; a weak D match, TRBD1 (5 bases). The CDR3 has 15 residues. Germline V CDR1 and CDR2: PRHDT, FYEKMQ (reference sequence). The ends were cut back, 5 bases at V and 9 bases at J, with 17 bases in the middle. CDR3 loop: CASSHRGRASSPLHF. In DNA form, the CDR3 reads TGTGCCAGCAGCCATAGGGGCAGGGCGAGTTCACCCCTCCACTTT.

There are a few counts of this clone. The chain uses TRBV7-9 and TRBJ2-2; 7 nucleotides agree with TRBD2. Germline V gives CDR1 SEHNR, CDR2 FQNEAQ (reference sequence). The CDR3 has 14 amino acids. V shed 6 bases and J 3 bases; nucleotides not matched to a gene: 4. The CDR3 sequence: CASSRRGDTGELFF. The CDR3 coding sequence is TGTGCCAGCAGTCGTCGGGGGGACACCGGGGAGCTGTTTTTT.

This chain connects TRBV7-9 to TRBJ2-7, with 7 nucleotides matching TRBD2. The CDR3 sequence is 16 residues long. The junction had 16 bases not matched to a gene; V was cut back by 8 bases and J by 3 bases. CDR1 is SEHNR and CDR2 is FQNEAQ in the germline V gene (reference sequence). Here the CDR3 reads CASGPDRGLADYEQYF. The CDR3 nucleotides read TGTGCCAGCGGACCTGACCGAGGGCTAGCGGACTACGAGCAGTACTTC.

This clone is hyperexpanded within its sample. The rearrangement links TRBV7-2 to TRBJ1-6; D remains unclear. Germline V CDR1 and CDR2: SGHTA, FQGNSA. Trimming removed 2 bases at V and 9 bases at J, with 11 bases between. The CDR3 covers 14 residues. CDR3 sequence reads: CASSLFGEGSPLHF. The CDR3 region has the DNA TGTGCCAGCAGCTTATTTGGGGAAGGTTCACCCCTCCACTTT.

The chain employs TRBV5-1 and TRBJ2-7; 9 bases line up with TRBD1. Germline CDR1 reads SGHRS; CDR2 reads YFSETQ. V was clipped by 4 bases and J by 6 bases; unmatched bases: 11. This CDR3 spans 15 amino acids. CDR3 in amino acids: CASSPGQGQHREQYF. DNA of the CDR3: TGCGCCAGCAGCCCAGGACAGGGGCAACACCGCGAGCAGTACTTC. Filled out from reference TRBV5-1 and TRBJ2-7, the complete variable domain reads KAGVTQTPRYLIKTRGQQVTLSCSPISGHRSVSWYQQTPGQGLQFLFEYFSETQRNKGNFPGRFSGRQFSNSRSEMNVSTLELGDSALYLCASSPGQGQHREQYFGPGTRLTVT.

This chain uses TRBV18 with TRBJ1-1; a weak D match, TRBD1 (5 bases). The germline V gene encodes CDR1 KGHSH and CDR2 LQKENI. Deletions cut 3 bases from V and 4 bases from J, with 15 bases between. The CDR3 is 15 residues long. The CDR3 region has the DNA TGTGCCAGCTCACCGAACGGGCAGGGAGGCACTGAAGCTTTCTTT. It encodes CASSPNGQGGTEAFF.

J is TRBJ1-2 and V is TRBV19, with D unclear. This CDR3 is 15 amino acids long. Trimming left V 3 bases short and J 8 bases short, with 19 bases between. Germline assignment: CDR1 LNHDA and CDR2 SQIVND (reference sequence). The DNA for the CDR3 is TGTGCCAGTAGTATTAAAGGCGCGATCGTAGGGGGCTACACCTTC. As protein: CASSIKGAIVGGYTF.

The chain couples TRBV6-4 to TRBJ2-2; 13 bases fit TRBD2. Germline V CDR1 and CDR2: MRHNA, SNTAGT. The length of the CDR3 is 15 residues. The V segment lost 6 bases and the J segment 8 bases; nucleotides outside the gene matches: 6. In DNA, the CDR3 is TGTGCCAGCAGCGCCGGGACTAGCGGGATTGGGGAGCTGTTTTTT. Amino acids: CASSAGTSGIGELFF.

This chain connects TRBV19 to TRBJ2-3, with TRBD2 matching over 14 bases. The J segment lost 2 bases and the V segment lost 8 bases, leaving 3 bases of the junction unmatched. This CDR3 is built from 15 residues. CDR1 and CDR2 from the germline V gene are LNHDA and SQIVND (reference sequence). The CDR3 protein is CASGTSGSPTDTQYF. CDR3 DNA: TGTGCCAGTGGGACTAGCGGGAGTCCCACAGATACGCAGTATTTT.

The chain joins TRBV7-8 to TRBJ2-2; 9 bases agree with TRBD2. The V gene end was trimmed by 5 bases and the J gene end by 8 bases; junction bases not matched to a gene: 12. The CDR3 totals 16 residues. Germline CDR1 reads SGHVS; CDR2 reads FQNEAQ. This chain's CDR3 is CASSRGIAGVMGELFF. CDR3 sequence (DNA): TGTGCCAGCAGCCGAGGGATAGCGGGAGTGATGGGGGAGCTGTTTTTT.

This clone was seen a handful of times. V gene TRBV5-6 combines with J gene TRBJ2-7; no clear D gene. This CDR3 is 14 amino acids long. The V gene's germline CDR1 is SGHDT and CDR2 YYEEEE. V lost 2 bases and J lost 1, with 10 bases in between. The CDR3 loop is CASSFRSRSYEQYF. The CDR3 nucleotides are TGTGCCAGCAGCTTCCGCTCTAGGTCCTACGAGCAGTACTTC.

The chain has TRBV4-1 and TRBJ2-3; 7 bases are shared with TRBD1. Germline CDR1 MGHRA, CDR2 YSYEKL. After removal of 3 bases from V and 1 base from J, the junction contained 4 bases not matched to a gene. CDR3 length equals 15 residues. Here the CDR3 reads CASSQSGQGTDTQYF. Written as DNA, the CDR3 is TGCGCCAGCAGCCAGTCTGGACAGGGCACAGATACGCAGTATTTT.

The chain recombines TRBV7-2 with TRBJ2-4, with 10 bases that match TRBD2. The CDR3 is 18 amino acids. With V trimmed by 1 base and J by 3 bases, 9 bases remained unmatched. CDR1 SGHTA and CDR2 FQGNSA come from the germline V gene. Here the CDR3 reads CASSLGAGGSRGKNIQYF. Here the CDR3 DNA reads TGTGCCAGCAGCTTAGGAGCGGGAGGGTCTCGGGGCAAAAACATTCAGTACTTC.

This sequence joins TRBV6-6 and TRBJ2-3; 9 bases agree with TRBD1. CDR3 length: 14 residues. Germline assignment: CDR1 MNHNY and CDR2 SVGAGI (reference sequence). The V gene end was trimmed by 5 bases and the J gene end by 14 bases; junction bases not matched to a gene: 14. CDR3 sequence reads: CASSDGTGIRNWYF. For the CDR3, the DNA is TGTGCCAGCAGTGACGGGACAGGGATTAGAAATTGGTATTTT.

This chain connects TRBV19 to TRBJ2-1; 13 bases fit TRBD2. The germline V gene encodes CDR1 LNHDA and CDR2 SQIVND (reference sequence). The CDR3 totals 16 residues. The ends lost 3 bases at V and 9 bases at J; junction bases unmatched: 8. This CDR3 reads CASSILWTSGSIEQFF. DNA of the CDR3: TGTGCCAGTAGTATCCTCTGGACTAGCGGGAGCATTGAGCAGTTCTTC.

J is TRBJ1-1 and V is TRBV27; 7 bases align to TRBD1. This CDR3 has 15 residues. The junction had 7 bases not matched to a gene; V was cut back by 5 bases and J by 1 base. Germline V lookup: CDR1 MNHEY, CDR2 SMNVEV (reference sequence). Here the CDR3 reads CASSPTGDWNTEAFF. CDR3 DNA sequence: TGTGCCAGCAGTCCTACAGGGGACTGGAACACTGAAGCTTTCTTT.

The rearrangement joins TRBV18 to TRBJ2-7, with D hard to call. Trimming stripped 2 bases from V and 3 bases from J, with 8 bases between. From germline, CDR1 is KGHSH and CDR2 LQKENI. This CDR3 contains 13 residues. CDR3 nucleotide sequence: TGTGCCAGCTCACCAGCGACCCACTACGAGCAGTACTTC. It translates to CASSPATHYEQYF.

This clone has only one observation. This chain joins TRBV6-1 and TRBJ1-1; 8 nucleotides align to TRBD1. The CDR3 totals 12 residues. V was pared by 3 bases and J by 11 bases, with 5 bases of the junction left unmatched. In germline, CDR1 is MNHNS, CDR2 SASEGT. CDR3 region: CASSETGVGAFF. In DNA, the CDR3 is TGTGCCAGCAGTGAGACAGGGGTAGGCGCTTTCTTT.

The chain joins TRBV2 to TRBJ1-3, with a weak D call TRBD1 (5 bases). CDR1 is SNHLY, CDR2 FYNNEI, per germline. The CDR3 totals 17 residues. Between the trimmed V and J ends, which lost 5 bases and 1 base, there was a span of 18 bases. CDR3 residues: CASSFTTGTSSGNTIYF. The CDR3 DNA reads TGTGCCAGCAGTTTCACCACCGGGACTTCGTCTGGAAACACCATATATTTT.

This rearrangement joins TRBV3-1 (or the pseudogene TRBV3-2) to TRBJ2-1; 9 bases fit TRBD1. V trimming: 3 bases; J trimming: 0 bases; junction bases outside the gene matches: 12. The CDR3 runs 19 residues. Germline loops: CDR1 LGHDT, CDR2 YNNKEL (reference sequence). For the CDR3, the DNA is TGTGCCAGCAGCCAGCCGGGACAGGGTTTAGCGTACTCCTACAATGAGCAGTTCTTC. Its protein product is CASSQPGQGLAYSYNEQFF.

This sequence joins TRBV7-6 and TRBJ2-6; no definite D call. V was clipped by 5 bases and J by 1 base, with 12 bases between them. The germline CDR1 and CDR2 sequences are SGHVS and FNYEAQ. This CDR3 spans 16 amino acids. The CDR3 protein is CASSPLLPSGANVLTF. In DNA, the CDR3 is TGTGCCAGCAGCCCTCTATTACCTTCTGGGGCCAACGTCCTGACTTTC.

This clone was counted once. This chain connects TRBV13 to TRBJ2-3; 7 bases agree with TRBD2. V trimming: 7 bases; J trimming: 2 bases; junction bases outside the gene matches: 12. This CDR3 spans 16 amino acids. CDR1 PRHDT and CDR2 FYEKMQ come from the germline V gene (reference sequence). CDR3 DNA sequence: TGTGCCAGCAAATTGGGGGGGTCTAGCTCCACAGATACGCAGTATTTT. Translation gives CASKLGGSSSTDTQYF.

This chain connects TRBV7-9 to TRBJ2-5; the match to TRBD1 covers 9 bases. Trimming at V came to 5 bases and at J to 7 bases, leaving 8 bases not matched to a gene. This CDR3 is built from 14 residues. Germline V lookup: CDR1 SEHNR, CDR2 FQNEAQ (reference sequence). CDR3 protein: CASSQGQGLGTQYF. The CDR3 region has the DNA TGTGCCAGCAGCCAGGGACAGGGCTTAGGGACCCAGTACTTC.

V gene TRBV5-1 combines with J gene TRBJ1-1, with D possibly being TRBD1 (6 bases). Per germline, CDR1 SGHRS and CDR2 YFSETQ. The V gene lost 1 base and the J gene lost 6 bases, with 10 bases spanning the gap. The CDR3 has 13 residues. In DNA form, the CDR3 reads TGCGCCAGCAGCTTGACAGGGTGGCCTGAAGCTTTCTTT. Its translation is CASSLTGWPEAFF.